This TCR beta chain was documented in a study of T cells in tumors and immune-related adverse events (dated by TCRdb to about 2021). Explained via the paper, the treatment or condition label denotes: nivolumab (PD-1 blockade) given before sampling. The DNeasy Blood and Tissue Kit was used to extract DNA from the formalin-fixed paraffin-embedded specimens. As regards this clone: Its recognized antigen is unknown. The sample holds no much larger clone one base away, and base qualities are not on file. Other DNA sequences of this sample code for an identical CDR3.

The immunoSEQ assay was used to amplify and sequence the TCR beta locus, producing bulk TCR Vbeta CDR3 data. The paper's data handling went like this. CDR3s were excluded if they were non-productive, were shorter than 7 amino acids, or did not start with C or end with F/W. Analysis was limited to specimens with at least 1000 reads, and clonotypes were defined at the amino acid level. Clonality was computed as 1 minus Pielou's evenness. Library sizes were equalized by abundance-weighted random subsampling with replacement, repeated 100 times to report 95% confidence intervals. The Morisita overlap index was used to quantify repertoire overlap, and for each specimen the top 40 clones were checked for overlap with the irAE. As stored in TCRdb, this immuneACCESS dataset retains in-frame rearrangements with V and J assigned. A fraction of the clones does not appear; measured against another copy, unresolved V genes explain less than half of the discrepancy, and the remainder lacks a known reason. The D gene and trimming were derived from the DNA, and the V and J assignments and clone size from that table. This sample comprises more than 10,000 clones, just under 95% of them detected only once. The ten largest clonotypes hold 1.5% of the sample.

Per the germline V gene, SGHRS is the CDR1 and YFSETQ is the CDR2. Germline trimming amounts to 4 bases on V and 5 bases on J, with 8 as the count of junction bases outside the gene matches. The CDR3 goes from the cysteine to the phenylalanine over 15 residues. CDR3 DNA only is kept here, 45 bases in frame from base 1. This TCR was sampled from a female donor with metastatic renal cell carcinoma. The chain links TRBV5-1 with TRBJ2-3, with 9 middle bases fitting TRBD1. Source: lymph node tissue, taken from a patient treated with anti-PD-1 therapy. The sequenced DNA: TGCGCCAGCAGCGGGCGACAGGGGGTGGGAGATACGCAGTATTTT. This gives the protein CASSGRQGVGDTQYF.